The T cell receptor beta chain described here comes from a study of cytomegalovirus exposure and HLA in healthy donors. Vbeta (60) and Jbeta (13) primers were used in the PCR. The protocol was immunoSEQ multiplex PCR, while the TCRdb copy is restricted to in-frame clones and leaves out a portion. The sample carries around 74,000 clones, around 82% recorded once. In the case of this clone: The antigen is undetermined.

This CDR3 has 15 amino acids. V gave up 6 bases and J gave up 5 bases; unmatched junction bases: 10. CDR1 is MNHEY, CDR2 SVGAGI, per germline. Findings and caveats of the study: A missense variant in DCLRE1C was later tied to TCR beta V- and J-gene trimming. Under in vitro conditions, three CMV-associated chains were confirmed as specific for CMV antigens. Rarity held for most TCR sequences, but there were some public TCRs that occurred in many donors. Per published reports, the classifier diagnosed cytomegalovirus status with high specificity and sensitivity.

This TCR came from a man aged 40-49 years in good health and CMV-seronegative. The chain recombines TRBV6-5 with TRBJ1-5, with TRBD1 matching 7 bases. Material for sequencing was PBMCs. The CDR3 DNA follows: TGTGCCAGCAGAGGAGGCGGGACAGTTCATCAGCCCCAGCATTTT. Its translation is CASRGGGTVHQPQHF.